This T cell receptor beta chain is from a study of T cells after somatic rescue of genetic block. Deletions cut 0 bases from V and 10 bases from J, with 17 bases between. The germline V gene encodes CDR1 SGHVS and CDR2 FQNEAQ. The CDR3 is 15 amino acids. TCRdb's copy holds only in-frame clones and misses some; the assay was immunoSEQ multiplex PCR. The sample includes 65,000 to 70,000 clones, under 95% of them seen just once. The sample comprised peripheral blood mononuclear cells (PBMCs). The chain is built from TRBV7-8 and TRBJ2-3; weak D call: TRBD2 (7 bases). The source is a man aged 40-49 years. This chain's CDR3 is CASSLAGGRPPAQYF. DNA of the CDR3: TGTGCCAGCAGCTTAGCGGGGGGGCGACCTCCGGCGCAGTATTTT.